The 2 T cell receptor beta chains given below trace back to one sample, sequenced in a study of HIV-infected patients and healthy controls. No cell fractionation was done, so the repertoire covers all unsorted peripheral blood T cells. Alpha and beta constant-region primers primed reverse transcription of approximately 0.55 ug RNA. Using multiplexing indices, alpha and beta chain libraries were generated apart by chain-specific third strand synthesis. Via MiXCR, TCRdb re-called the 5' RACE reads, giving one row per CDR3 protein. Altogether 5,500 to 7,000 distinct CDR3 sequences are present, less than 25% being singletons, with the ten largest covering about 25%. The sequencing used blood, collected before antiretroviral therapy. All receptors derive from an adult with HIV infection.

A few counts support this clonotype. CDR3 sequence reads: CASSGDQPQHF. The CDR3, as DNA: TGTGCCAGTAGCGGGGACCAGCCCCAGCATTTT. This chain uses TRBV6-6 with TRBJ1-5, with D maybe TRBD1 (5 bases). Between the trimmed V and J ends, which lost 9 bases and 7 bases, there was a span of 10 bases. Germline V gene data show CDR1 as MNHNY and CDR2 as SVGAGI (reference sequence). The CDR3 has 11 residues.

This clonotype ranks as medium-sized (0.01 to 0.1%). This chain uses TRBV18 with TRBJ1-1, with 9 bases aligning to TRBD1. Per germline, CDR1 KGHSH and CDR2 LQKENI. CDR3 length: 16 residues. J was trimmed by 1 base and V by 3 bases; bases with no gene match: 6. This CDR3 is CASSPRTGVTNTEAFF. CDR3 DNA sequence: TGTGCCAGCTCACCCAGGACAGGGGTAACGAACACTGAAGCTTTCTTT.